A selection of T cell receptor beta chains follows, all from one sample in a study of regulatory T cells in long-lasting Graves disease. MiXCR was run by TCRdb on the reads, yielding one entry per CDR3 protein. The data hold 800 to 1,100 distinct CDR3 sequences, with around 80% observed a single time. The input for sequencing was peripheral blood mononuclear cells (PBMCs), taken with antithyroid drug treatment, in newly diagnosed or persistent Graves disease (not recorded which). Source of these receptors: a woman between 25 and 40 years old with Graves disease. CDR3s include the opening cysteine and the closing phenylalanine or tryptophan. A D gene is named only where the DNA matches it firmly. Size tells how often a clone was seen (once, few, many) or the class of an expanded clone, and some rows leave it out.

>NA|TRBV3-1|NA|TRBJ2-7
TGTGCCAGCAGTCACATCGCAGGTTCCTACGAGCAGTACTTC
CASSHIAGSYEQYF
>few|TRBV27|NA|TRBJ2-7
TGTGCCAGCAGTTCCGACAGGTTGTCCTACGAGCAGTACTTC
CASSSDRLSYEQYF
>NA|TRBV12-3/TRBV12-4|TRBD2|TRBJ2-2
TGTGCCAGCAGTTTAGTTTTCGACACATTAGCGGGACCCGGGGAGCTGTTTTTT
CASSLVFDTLAGPGELFF
>NA|TRBV28|NA|TRBJ2-7
TGTGCCAGCAGACCCACCCAGCCGGGTAACTACGAGCAGTACTTC
CASRPTQPGNYEQYF
>NA|TRBV12-3/TRBV12-4|NA|TRBJ2-2
TGTGCCAGCAGTAGGAGGTCAACCGGGGAGCTGTTTTTT
CASSRRSTGELFF
>NA|TRBV11-1|TRBD2|TRBJ2-2
TGTGCCAGCAGCTCAAACCCACGGACTAGCGGGAGCCTCACCGGGGAGCTGTTTTTT
CASSSNPRTSGSLTGELFF
>NA|TRBV27|NA|TRBJ1-1
TGTGCCAGCAGACTGCTCAGCGTGACACCCCCCTTTGCGTTGAACACTGAAGCTTTCTTT
CASRLLSVTPPFALNTEAFF
>NA|TRBV2|NA|TRBJ2-5
TGTGCCAGCAGTGAAGCGGACAGACAAGAGAAGGCCCAGTACTTC
CASSEADRQEKAQYF
>NA|TRBV18|NA|TRBJ2-7
TGTGCCAGCTCACCAACAGGGAGCTCCTACGAGCAGTACTTC
CASSPTGSSYEQYF
>NA|TRBV11-1|TRBD2|TRBJ2-7
TGTGCCAGCAGCTCGAGACTAGCAGCCTACGAGCAGTACTTC
CASSSRLAAYEQYF
>NA|TRBV6-4|NA|TRBJ1-5
TGTGCCAGCAGTGAAGAGGAGGGTCAGCCCCAGCATTTT
CASSEEEGQPQHF
>NA|TRBV20-1|NA|TRBJ2-7
TGCAGTGCCGCCGACAGCTTTTCAATAACCTACGAGCAGTACTTC
CSAADSFSITYEQYF
>NA|TRBV18|NA|TRBJ2-7
TGTGCCAGCTTGGCGGCAGGTTATAACGAGCAGTACTTC
CASLAAGYNEQYF
>NA|TRBV12-3/TRBV12-4|TRBD2|TRBJ2-7
TGTGCCAGCAGTAACCTAGCGGGAGACAGCGAGCAGTACTTC
CASSNLAGDSEQYF
>NA|TRBV12-3/TRBV12-4|TRBD1|TRBJ1-6
TGTGCCAGCAGTGGGGGTGGACAGGGGTCTAATTCACCCCTCCACTTT
CASSGGGQGSNSPLHF
>NA|TRBV13|NA|TRBJ1-2
TGTGCCAGCAGCTTAGATGGACATTATGGCTACACCTTC
CASSLDGHYGYTF
>few|TRBV10-3|TRBD1|TRBJ1-1
TGTGCCATCAGTGAGTCAAGGGGGCGAAACACTGAAGCTTTCTTT
CAISESRGRNTEAFF
>NA|TRBV15|NA|TRBJ2-1
TGTGCCACCAGCAGAAATACGTTGGAGCAGTTCTTC
CATSRNTLEQFF
>NA|TRBV29-1|NA|TRBJ1-1
TGCAGCGTGGTCGGGGTAAGGTCCACTGAAGCTTTCTTT
CSVVGVRSTEAFF
>NA|TRBV20-1|NA|TRBJ2-7
TGCAGTGCTGAGGGCCTTGGTAGCGGAGGCCCAATATACGAGCAGTACTTC
CSAEGLGSGGPIYEQYF
>NA|TRBV4-1|NA|TRBJ2-3
TGCGCCAGCAGCCCCAGACTAGGAGGAGATACGCAGTATTTT
CASSPRLGGDTQYF
>NA|TRBV7-2|NA|TRBJ1-5
TGTGCCAGCAGCTTAGACCGCGATCAGCCCCAGCATTTT
CASSLDRDQPQHF
>NA|TRBV5-1|TRBD2|TRBJ2-7
TGCGCCAGCAGCTTGTATATAGCGGGAGGGCCGTACGAGCAGTACTTC
CASSLYIAGGPYEQYF
>few|TRBV5-6|NA|TRBJ2-7
TGTGCCAGCAGCTTAGACAGTTACTACGAGCAGTACTTC
CASSLDSYYEQYF
>NA|TRBV6-6|NA|TRBJ1-2
TGTGCCAGCAGTTACGGACTGGTGGGGTATGGCTACACCTTC
CASSYGLVGYGYTF
>NA|TRBV7-2|TRBD1|TRBJ2-7
TGTGCCAGCAGCTACCGGGACAGGCCCTTCTACGAGCAGTACTTC
CASSYRDRPFYEQYF
>few|TRBV20-1|NA|TRBJ2-1
TGCAGTGCTAGAGTTGGGAACAATGAGCAGTTCTTC
CSARVGNNEQFF
>NA|TRBV3-1|NA|TRBJ2-1
TGTGCCAGCAGCTCAGGCGATCAGGGACGGCAGTTCTTC
CASSSGDQGRQFF
>NA|TRBV7-3|NA|TRBJ1-5
TGTGCCAGCAGCTTAAAGGGGGGTTCGGGGGGACGGGGCGCCCAGCCCCAGCATTTT
CASSLKGGSGGRGAQPQHF
>few|TRBV12-3/TRBV12-4|NA|TRBJ1-2
TGTGCCAGCAGTTTAGCGAATGTAGGTGGACCCTACCACTTC
CASSLANVGGPYHF
>few|TRBV28|NA|TRBJ2-7
TGTGCCAGCACCCTAGGGAGTCGAGCCGTCTCCTACGAGCAGTACTTC
CASTLGSRAVSYEQYF
>NA|TRBV4-2|TRBD1|TRBJ2-1
TGTGCCAGCACCACAGGGGCTAGCACTCATTTCTTC
CASTTGASTHFF
>NA|TRBV12-3/TRBV12-4|NA|TRBJ2-4
TGTGCCAGCAGTTTCCCCAGGGCCCGAGGAAACATTCAGTACTTC
CASSFPRARGNIQYF
>NA|TRBV7-6|NA|TRBJ1-1
TGTGCCAGCAGCGGGTCCGGAACCGAAGCTTTCTTT
CASSGSGTEAFF
>NA|TRBV7-6|NA|TRBJ2-5
TGTGCCAGCAGCTTAGGGCTAGCGGAGACCCAGTACTTC
CASSLGLAETQYF
>NA|TRBV6-2/TRBV6-3|NA|TRBJ1-5
TGTGCCAGCAGTTACCCTTATAGCTACAGTGGCAATCAGCCCCAGCATTTT
CASSYPYSYSGNQPQHF
>NA|TRBV18|TRBD2|TRBJ2-1
TGTGCCAGCTCACCCCTACTAGCGGGAGACAATGAGCAGTTCTTC
CASSPLLAGDNEQFF
>NA|TRBV25-1|TRBD1|TRBJ2-1
TGTGCCAGCAGAACGACAGGGGCTTCGAGCTCCTACAATGAGCAGTTCTTC
CASRTTGASSSYNEQFF
>NA|TRBV20-1|NA|TRBJ1-1
TGCAGTGCCCCGGGGAACACTGAAGCTTTCTTT
CSAPGNTEAFF